This is a list of T cell receptor beta chains from one sample in a study of T cells in Graves' hyperthyroidism and ophthalmopathy. TCRdb processed the multiplex PCR reads anew with MiXCR; each CDR3 protein has one entry. The table records about 160,000 distinct CDR3 sequences, approximately 9% of them present only once. The sequenced sample consisted of blood. These receptor sequences come from a woman younger than 35 with Graves' hyperthyroidism that later progressed to Graves' ophthalmopathy. Both conserved end residues are part of each CDR3. Each record gives: V gene, D gene, J gene, clone size, CDR3 protein, CDR3 DNA. A D gene is named only where the DNA matches it firmly. Part of the rows lack a size; the others show once, few, many or a class for expanded clones.

V gene: TRBV12-3/TRBV12-4; D gene: .; J gene: TRBJ2-7; clone size: many; CDR3 protein: CASSLDRDYEQYF; CDR3 DNA: TGTGCCAGCAGTTTAGACAGGGACTACGAGCAGTACTTC
V gene: TRBV24-1; D gene: .; J gene: TRBJ1-1; clone size: .; CDR3 protein: CATRHSGNTEAFF; CDR3 DNA: TGTGCCACCAGACACTCAGGGAACACTGAAGCTTTCTTT
V gene: TRBV4-1; D gene: .; J gene: TRBJ2-7; clone size: .; CDR3 protein: CASSQGLDREQYF; CDR3 DNA: TGCGCCAGCAGCCAAGGCCTAGATCGGGAGCAGTACTTC
V gene: TRBV19; D gene: .; J gene: TRBJ1-1; clone size: many; CDR3 protein: CASSPRVEMNTEAFF; CDR3 DNA: TGTGCCAGTAGTCCCCGCGTAGAGATGAACACTGAAGCTTTCTTT
V gene: TRBV3-1; D gene: .; J gene: TRBJ1-2; clone size: .; CDR3 protein: CASSHSPPTYGYTF; CDR3 DNA: TGTGCCAGCAGCCATAGTCCCCCCACCTATGGCTACACCTTC
V gene: TRBV11-2; D gene: .; J gene: TRBJ2-2; clone size: many; CDR3 protein: CASSLRPWGDGELFF; CDR3 DNA: TGTGCCAGCAGCTTAAGGCCGTGGGGCGACGGGGAGCTGTTTTTT
V gene: TRBV4-1; D gene: TRBD2; J gene: TRBJ2-5; clone size: .; CDR3 protein: CASSQGSRTSGQETQYF; CDR3 DNA: TGCGCCAGCAGCCAAGGCAGCCGGACTAGCGGACAAGAGACCCAGTACTTC
V gene: TRBV12-3/TRBV12-4; D gene: .; J gene: TRBJ2-3; clone size: .; CDR3 protein: CANSPMGATDTQYF; CDR3 DNA: TGTGCCAACAGTCCCATGGGGGCCACAGATACGCAGTATTTT
V gene: TRBV27; D gene: TRBD1; J gene: TRBJ2-1; clone size: once; CDR3 protein: CASSSKTGGHNEQFF; CDR3 DNA: TGTGCCAGCAGTTCCAAGACAGGGGGCCACAATGAGCAGTTCTTC
V gene: TRBV11-2; D gene: TRBD2; J gene: TRBJ2-2; clone size: many; CDR3 protein: CASSLEGLTTGELFF; CDR3 DNA: TGTGCCAGCAGCTTAGAGGGACTAACCACCGGGGAGCTGTTTTTT
V gene: TRBV30; D gene: .; J gene: TRBJ2-2; clone size: many; CDR3 protein: CAWRAGELFF; CDR3 DNA: TGTGCCTGGAGGGCCGGGGAGCTGTTTTTT